Following are 10 T cell receptor beta chains from one sample sequenced in a study of glioma-infiltrating T cells. Using RNA template, CDR3s of TCR alpha and beta were amplified with iRepertoire arm-PCR. TCRdb analysed the multiplex PCR reads with MiXCR anew, one entry per CDR3 protein. Of about 380,000 distinct CDR3 sequences listed, 41% are singletons. Sequenced material: glioma tissue, nonneoplastic brain tissue, or PBMCs (not recorded which). The receptors derive from a human donor with low-grade glioma or glioblastoma, undergoing nonglioma brain surgery, or in good health (not recorded which).

This clonotype was counted only a few times. The chain has TRBV28 and TRBJ1-3, with D unclear. Per the germline V gene, CDR1 is MDHEN and CDR2 is SYDVKM. Between the trimmed V and J ends, which lost 10 bases and 2 bases, there was a span of 12 bases. This CDR3 is built from 13 residues. CDR3 nucleotides: TGTGCCACTCATGACCGGGCTGGAAACACCATATATTTT. Translating it yields CATHDRAGNTIYF.

Comments on this clonotype: A much larger clone is a single base away; this may be a read error. J is TRBJ2-1 and V is TRBV6-6, with D maybe TRBD2 (5 bases). Germline values: CDR1 MNHNY, CDR2 SVGAGI (reference sequence). The CDR3 runs to 14 residues. The CDR3 protein is CARSYSWTYNEQFF. For the CDR3, the DNA is TGTGCCCGCAGTTACTCGTGGACTTACAATGAGCAGTTCTTC.

This clonotype was detected ten times or more. The V call is TRBV7-2, the J call TRBJ2-7; a possible D gene is TRBD1 (6 bases). Germline CDR1 is SGHTA and CDR2 is FQGNSA. The CDR3 loop spans 13 amino acids. V was cut by 3 bases and J by 3 bases, with 9 bases left in between. This CDR3 is CASSLEQGYEQYF. Here the CDR3 DNA reads TGTGCCAGCAGCTTGGAACAGGGCTACGAGCAGTACTTC.

The V gene is TRBV28, the J gene TRBJ2-7, with 9 bases aligning to TRBD1. This CDR3 has 14 amino acids. Germline V gene lookup returns CDR1 MDHEN and CDR2 SYDVKM. V was pared by 6 bases and J by 5 bases, with 8 bases of the junction left unmatched. CDR3: CASRIRDRVHEQYF. CDR3 bases: TGTGCCAGCAGGATCCGGGACAGGGTCCACGAGCAGTACTTC.

This clonotype showed up just a few times. This chain uses TRBV5-4 with TRBJ2-1; D is tentatively TRBD1 or TRBD2 (5 bases each). Germline V gives CDR1 SGHNT, CDR2 YYREEE (reference sequence). The germline V and J ends were trimmed by 1 base and 8 bases, with 13 bases remaining between them. The CDR3 spans 14 residues. The CDR3 DNA reads TGTGCCAGCAGCTTGTCCGGGGCCTATGATGAGCAGTTCTTC. Translation: CASSLSGAYDEQFF.

This chain uses TRBV4-2 with TRBJ2-7, with TRBD2 matching over 9 bases. With V trimmed by 1 base and J by 2 bases, 3 bases remained unmatched. Germline lookup yields CDR1 LGHNA and CDR2 YNFKEQ. This CDR3 is built from 15 residues. CDR3 sequence: CASSQGAGGPYEQYF. CDR3 in DNA: TGTGCCAGCAGCCAAGGGGCGGGAGGGCCCTACGAGCAGTACTTC.

This clonotype has a handful of counts. The rearrangement links TRBV28 to TRBJ2-7; the match to TRBD2 covers 7 bases. The V segment lost 6 bases and the J segment 1 base; nucleotides outside the gene matches: 0. Germline lookup yields CDR1 MDHEN and CDR2 SYDVKM. CDR3 length equals 12 residues. The CDR3 region is CASRGGSYEQYF. CDR3 bases: TGTGCCAGCAGGGGGGGGTCCTACGAGCAGTACTTC.

The chain carries TRBV4-2 and TRBJ2-7; weak D call: TRBD2 (6 bases). CDR3 size: 16 residues. V was clipped by 6 bases and J by 3 bases, with 21 bases between them. Germline V gene sequence: CDR1 LGHNA, CDR2 YNFKEQ. CDR3 coding DNA: TGTGCCAGCAGTTTCCCGAAACTAGCTGGCTTCTACGAGCAGTACTTC. Translation: CASSFPKLAGFYEQYF.

This chain uses TRBV28 with TRBJ2-1; D possibly corresponds to TRBD2 (6 bases). Trimming took 3 bases from V and 7 from J, leaving 10 bases between them. From germline, CDR1 is MDHEN and CDR2 SYDVKM. The CDR3 extends over 13 amino acids. CDR3 sequence (DNA): TGTGCCAGCAGTTTCAGAGGGAGGAATGAGCAGTTCTTC. Translated: CASSFRGRNEQFF.

This clonotype has ten or more counts. The J gene is TRBJ2-7, the V gene TRBV6-1; unclear D gene. The length of the CDR3 is 12 residues. Trimming cost V 3 bases and J 8 bases, with 11 bases left between them. Germline CDR1 and CDR2: MNHNS and SASEGT. The CDR3 reads CASSEDPGQQYF. CDR3 DNA sequence: TGTGCCAGCAGTGAGGACCCCGGGCAGCAGTACTTC.